Here is one TCR beta chain with its context. The CDR3 runs to 15 residues. Germline-derived CDR1 and CDR2 are KGHDR and SFDVKD. V shed 6 bases, J shed 1 base, and the junction held 6 bases outside the gene matches. Participants came from some 23 US areas, aged roughly 18 to 100 years. Participant-given clinical history determined each cohort assignment. The data are from a study of blood T cell repertoires in COVID-19. Study background: PBMCs, B-cell-depleted T cells, or T cells were the source of the cDNA or gDNA that made up the material.

Sequencing was performed with immunoSEQ multiplex PCR; in TCRdb, only in-frame clones are kept and a portion is missing. The table has approximately 270,000 clones, approximately 89% seen once. The chain joins TRBV24-1 to TRBJ1-1; the match to TRBD1 covers 8 bases. The sample was PBMCs or T cells enriched from blood (not recorded which). This TCR was recovered from a woman between 55 and 75 years old who had recovered from COVID-19. CDR3 protein: CATSSRGQGNTEAFF. The CDR3, as DNA: TGTGCCACCAGTTCAAGAGGACAGGGGAACACTGAAGCTTTCTTT.